This T cell receptor beta chain was sequenced for a study of OX40 agonist ivuxolimab in advanced cancers. The assay was immunoSEQ multiplex PCR, and TCRdb's table has in-frame clones only and misses some. Altogether about 100,000 clones are present, 70% to 85% being singletons, with the ten largest covering approximately 5%. Germline CDR1 and CDR2: LNHDA and SQIVND (reference sequence). V shed 5 bases, J shed 1 base, and the junction held 5 bases outside the gene matches. This CDR3 region has 15 residues. This TCR came from an adult with an advanced solid tumor such as melanoma, head and neck, liver or kidney cancer. The chain has TRBV19 and TRBJ2-1; 7 bases are a match to TRBD1. Sequences were derived from CD4+ or CD8+ T cells sorted from blood, sampled in a trial of the OX40 agonist ivuxolimab. Here the CDR3 DNA reads TGTGCCAGTAGTCCCCGACAGGGTTCCTACAATGAGCAGTTCTTC. Protein sequence: CASSPRQGSYNEQFF.